The TCR beta chain under discussion was sequenced for a study of blood T cell repertoires in COVID-19. Study-wide background: PBMCs, B-cell-depleted T cells, or T cells provided the cDNA or gDNA that made up the material.

Assay used: immunoSEQ multiplex PCR; TCRdb lists only in-frame clones, some missing. The sample contains about 200,000 clones, 88% of which appear only once. The specimen sequenced was peripheral blood. This sequence originates from a man between 45 and 60 years old with COVID-19, enrolled during active disease.

This chain's CDR3 is CASGAGGAYNEQFF. DNA of the CDR3: TGTGCCAGCGGAGCGGGAGGCGCCTACAATGAGCAGTTCTTC. The rearrangement joins TRBV27 to TRBJ2-1; 9 bases match TRBD2. The V and J ends lost 8 bases and 2 bases, in that order; junction bases with no gene match: 4. The CDR3 length is 14 residues. CDR1 MNHEY and CDR2 SMNVEV come from the germline V gene (reference sequence).